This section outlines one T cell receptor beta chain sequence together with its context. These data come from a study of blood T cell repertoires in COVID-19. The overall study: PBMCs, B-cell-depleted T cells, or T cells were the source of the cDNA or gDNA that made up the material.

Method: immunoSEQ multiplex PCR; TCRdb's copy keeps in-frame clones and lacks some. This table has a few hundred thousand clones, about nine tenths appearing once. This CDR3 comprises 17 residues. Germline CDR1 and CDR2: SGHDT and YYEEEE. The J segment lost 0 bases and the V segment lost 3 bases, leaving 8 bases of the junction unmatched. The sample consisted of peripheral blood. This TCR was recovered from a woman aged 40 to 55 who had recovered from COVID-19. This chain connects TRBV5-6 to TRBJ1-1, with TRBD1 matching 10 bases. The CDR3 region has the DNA TGTGCCAGCAGCTCCCGTATGGGACAGGGGATGAACACTGAAGCTTTCTTT. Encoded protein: CASSSRMGQGMNTEAFF.